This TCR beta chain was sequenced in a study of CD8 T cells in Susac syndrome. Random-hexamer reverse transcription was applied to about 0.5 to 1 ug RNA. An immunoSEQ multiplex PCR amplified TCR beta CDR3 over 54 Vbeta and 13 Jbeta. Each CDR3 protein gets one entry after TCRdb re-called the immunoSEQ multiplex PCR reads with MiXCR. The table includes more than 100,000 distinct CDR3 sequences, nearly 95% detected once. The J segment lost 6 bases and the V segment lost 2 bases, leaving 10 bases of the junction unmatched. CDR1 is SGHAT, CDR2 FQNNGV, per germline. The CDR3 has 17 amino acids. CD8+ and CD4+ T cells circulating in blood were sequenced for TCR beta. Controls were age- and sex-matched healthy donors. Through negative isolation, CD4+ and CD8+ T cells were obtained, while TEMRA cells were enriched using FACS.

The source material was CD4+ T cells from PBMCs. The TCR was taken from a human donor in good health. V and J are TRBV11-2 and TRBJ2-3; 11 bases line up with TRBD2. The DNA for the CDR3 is TGTGCCAGCAGCTTATTAGCGGGAGGGCACAGAGAGGATACGCAGTATTTT. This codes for CASSLLAGGHREDTQYF.